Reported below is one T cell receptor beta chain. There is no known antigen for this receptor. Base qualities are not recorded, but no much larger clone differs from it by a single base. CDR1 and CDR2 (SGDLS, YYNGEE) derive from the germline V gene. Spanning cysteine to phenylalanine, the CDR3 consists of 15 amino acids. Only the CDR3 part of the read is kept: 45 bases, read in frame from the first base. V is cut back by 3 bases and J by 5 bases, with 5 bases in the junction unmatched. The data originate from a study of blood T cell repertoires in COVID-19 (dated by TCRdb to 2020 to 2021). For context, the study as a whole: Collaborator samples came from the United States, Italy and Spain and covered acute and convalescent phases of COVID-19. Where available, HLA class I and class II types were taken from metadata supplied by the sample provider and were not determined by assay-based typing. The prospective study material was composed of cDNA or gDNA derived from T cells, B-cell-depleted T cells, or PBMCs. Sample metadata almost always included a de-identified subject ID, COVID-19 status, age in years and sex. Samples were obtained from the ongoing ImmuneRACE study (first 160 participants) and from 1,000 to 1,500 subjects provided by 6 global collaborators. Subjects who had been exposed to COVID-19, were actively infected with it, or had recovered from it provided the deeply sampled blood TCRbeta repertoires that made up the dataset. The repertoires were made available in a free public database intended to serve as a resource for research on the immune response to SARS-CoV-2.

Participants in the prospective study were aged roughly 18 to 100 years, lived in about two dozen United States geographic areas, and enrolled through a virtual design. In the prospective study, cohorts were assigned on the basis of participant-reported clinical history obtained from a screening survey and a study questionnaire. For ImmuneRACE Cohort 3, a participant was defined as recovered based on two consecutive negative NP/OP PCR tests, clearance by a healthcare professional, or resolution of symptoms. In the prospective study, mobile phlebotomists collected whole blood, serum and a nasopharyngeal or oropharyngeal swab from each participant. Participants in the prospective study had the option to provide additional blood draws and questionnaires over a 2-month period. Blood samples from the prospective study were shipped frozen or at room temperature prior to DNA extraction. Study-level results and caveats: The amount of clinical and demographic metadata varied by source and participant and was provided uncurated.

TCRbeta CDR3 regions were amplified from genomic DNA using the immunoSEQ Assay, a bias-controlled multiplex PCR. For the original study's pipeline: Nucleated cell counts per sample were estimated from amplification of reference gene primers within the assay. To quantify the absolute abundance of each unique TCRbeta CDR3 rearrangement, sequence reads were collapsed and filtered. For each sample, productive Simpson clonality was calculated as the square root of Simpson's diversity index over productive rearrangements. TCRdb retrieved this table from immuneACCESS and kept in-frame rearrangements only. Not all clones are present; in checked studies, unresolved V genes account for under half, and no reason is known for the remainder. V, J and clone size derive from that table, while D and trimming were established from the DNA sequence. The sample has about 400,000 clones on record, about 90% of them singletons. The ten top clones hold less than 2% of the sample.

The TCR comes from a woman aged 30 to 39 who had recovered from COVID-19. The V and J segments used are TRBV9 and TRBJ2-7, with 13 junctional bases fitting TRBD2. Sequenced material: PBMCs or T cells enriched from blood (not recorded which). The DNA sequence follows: TGTGCCAGCAGCGCCGGGACTAGCGGGGTGGACGAGCAGTACTTC. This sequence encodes CASSAGTSGVDEQYF.